A single sample gave rise to the 14 T cell receptor beta chains below, sequenced in a study of response to subunit inactivated influenza vaccine. In TCRdb, the RT-PCR reads were re-called with MiXCR into one record per CDR3 protein. The repertoire holds more than 700,000 distinct CDR3 sequences, with 21% as singletons. The sample in question was PBMCs from blood, obtained 4 to 6 days after vaccination. The source is a middle-aged man who received an inactivated influenza vaccine.

This clonotype showed up many times. Relative to the germline gene, one junction end is altered; a read error may explain this. The chain links TRBV12-3 or TRBV12-4 to TRBJ2-1; 9 bases map to TRBD2. This CDR3 spans 12 amino acids. The CDR3 bases are TGTGCCAGCAGTGTAGCGGGAGCGGAGCAGTTCTTC. As protein: CASSVAGAEQFF.

The chain carries TRBV20-1 and TRBJ2-7; tentatively, D is TRBD2 (5 bases). Trimming shortened V by 5 bases and J by 12 bases, and 17 bases separated the two germline ends. CDR1 is DFQATT, CDR2 SNEGSKA, per germline (reference sequence). The CDR3 loop spans 11 amino acids. This CDR3 reads CSAYGLQRRYF. The CDR3 DNA sequence: TGCAGTGCTTATGGACTGCAAAGGCGGTACTTC.

The chain combines TRBV11-2 with TRBJ1-1, with no clear D. Per the germline V gene, CDR1 is SGHAT and CDR2 is FQNNGV. The V and J ends lost 4 bases and 10 bases respectively, with 22 bases between them. The CDR3 is 15 residues long. As DNA, the CDR3 is TGTGCCAGCAGCTCAACCTGGACGCGGTTAGAGGGAGCTTTCTTT. Protein: CASSSTWTRLEGAFF.

Ten or more counts support this clonotype. The rearrangement joins TRBV28 to TRBJ1-6; TRBD1 might be the D (5 bases). The germline V gene has CDR1 MDHEN and CDR2 SYDVKM. Trimming removed 7 bases at V and 10 bases at J, with 29 bases between. This CDR3 has 18 residues. The CDR3 loop reads CASTLGPGRPSWPSPLHF. In DNA, the CDR3 is TGTGCCAGCACCCTAGGACCGGGACGGCCAAGTTGGCCCTCACCCCTCCACTTT.

This clonotype was found a few times. Mismatch with germline at one junction end may stem from a read error. The V gene is TRBV27, the J gene TRBJ2-6; TRBD1 might be the D (6 bases). The CDR3 consists of 14 residues. The germline V gene encodes CDR1 MNHEY and CDR2 SMNVEV (reference sequence). The CDR3 spells CATSQGTGANVLTF. The CDR3 DNA follows: TGTGCCACCAGTCAGGGGACTGGGGCCAACGTCCTGACTTTC. Looking up the rest from reference TRBV27 and TRBJ2-6 gives the full variable domain: EAQVTQNPRYLITVTGKKLTVTCSQNMNHEYMSWYRQDPGLGLRQIYYSMNVEVTDKGDVPEGYKVSRKEKRNFPLILESPSPNQTSLYFCATSQGTGANVLTFGAGSRLTVL.

This clonotype was seen a handful of times. CDR3 nucleotide sequence: TGTGCCAGCAGCGCAGCCCCAAGACTAGCGGGAAGGGATACGCAGTATTTT. Encoded protein: CASSAAPRLAGRDTQYF. The chain links TRBV9 to TRBJ2-3; 11 bases are a match to TRBD2. Germline V gives CDR1 SGDLS, CDR2 YYNGEE. There are 17 residues in the CDR3. The V gene end was trimmed by 3 bases and the J gene end by 6 bases; junction bases not matched to a gene: 12.

The rearrangement uses TRBV5-4 and TRBJ2-5, with a weak D call TRBD2 (6 bases). V was cut by 2 bases and J by 3 bases, with 14 bases left in between. Germline values: CDR1 SGHNT, CDR2 YYREEE (reference sequence). This CDR3 region has 15 residues. CDR3 DNA: TGTGCCAGCAGCTTACGCGGGGCCCAAGAAGAGACCCAGTACTTC. Amino acids: CASSLRGAQEETQYF.

Ten or more counts support this clonotype. The chain is built from TRBV20-1 and TRBJ2-3, with 7 positions matching TRBD2. The V and J ends lost 5 bases and 2 bases, in that order; junction bases with no gene match: 4. The germline gives CDR1 DFQATT, CDR2 SNEGSKA (reference sequence). CDR3 length: 13 amino acids. The CDR3 coding sequence is TGCAGTGCTGGAGGGGACTACACAGATACGCAGTATTTT. This encodes CSAGGDYTDTQYF.

This rearrangement joins TRBV12-3 or TRBV12-4 to TRBJ1-2; D might be TRBD1 (6 bases). Trimming removed 0 bases from V and 8 bases from J, with 16 bases in between. The CDR3 loop spans 15 amino acids. CDR3 residues: CASSLAGGRSEGYTF. For the CDR3, the DNA is TGTGCCAGCAGTTTAGCGGGGGGGCGAAGTGAGGGCTACACCTTC.

The chain joins TRBV6-1 to TRBJ2-3; 10 nucleotides match TRBD2. Germline lookup yields CDR1 MNHNS and CDR2 SASEGT. With V trimmed by 7 bases and J by 6 bases, 4 bases remained unmatched. The CDR3 consists of 13 residues. The CDR3 spells CASTLAGTDTQYF. As DNA, the CDR3 is TGTGCCAGCACACTAGCGGGAACGGATACGCAGTATTTT.

V is TRBV27 and J is TRBJ2-1; 12 bases are shared with TRBD2. The CDR3 totals 12 residues. The J segment lost 14 bases and the V segment lost 7 bases, leaving 6 bases of the junction unmatched. The V gene's germline CDR1 is MNHEY and CDR2 SMNVEV (reference sequence). In DNA form, the CDR3 reads TGTGCCAGCACCTCTAGCGGGAGGGTGGAGTTCTTC. Residues: CASTSSGRVEFF.

The J gene is TRBJ2-7, the V gene TRBV27, with no clear D. The CDR3 loop spans 12 amino acids. The V end lost 5 bases, the J end lost 8 bases, and 13 bases lay between the germline ends. Germline CDR1 is MNHEY and CDR2 is SMNVEV (reference sequence). The CDR3 DNA follows: TGTGCCAGCAGTCCCGGCGGAGCCCAGCAGTACTTC. Its protein product is CASSPGGAQQYF.

V gene TRBV12-3 or TRBV12-4 combines with J gene TRBJ2-1; 10 bases align to TRBD2. V lost 5 bases, J lost 8 bases, and 9 bases stayed unmatched. The CDR3 has 15 amino acids. CDR3 sequence reads: CASSERGGLLDEQFF. The CDR3 coding sequence is TGTGCCAGCAGTGAGCGGGGGGGTCTTCTGGATGAGCAGTTCTTC.

The rearrangement joins TRBV5-1 to TRBJ2-7; no reliable D call. This CDR3 region has 16 residues. V lost 0 bases and J 2 bases, leaving 15 bases between the germline ends. Germline lookup yields CDR1 SGHRS and CDR2 YFSETQ. Here the CDR3 reads CASSLASYPGTYEQYF. The CDR3 DNA is TGCGCCAGCAGCTTGGCCTCCTATCCGGGCACCTACGAGCAGTACTTC.